The rows below give T cell receptor beta chains drawn from one sample of a study of shared clonotypes between healthy human individuals. Some clones are missing from TCRdb's copy, which holds only in-frame ones; the method was immunoSEQ multiplex PCR. The data show a few million clones, with approximately 90% seen just once and around 0.14% held by the top ten. The sequenced sample was naive CD4+ T cells sorted from blood. The receptors were gathered from a man aged 18 to 30 in good health. Each CDR3 is given with its conserved first and last residue. A D gene is named only where the DNA matches it firmly. Clone size is not always given. Where it is, it says once, few, many or a class for expanded clones.

j_gene: TRBJ2-1
d_gene: .
abundance: once
v_gene: TRBV28
CDR3aa: CASSRGGQGALEQFF
CDR3nt: TGTGCCAGTTCCCGGGGGGGACAGGGTGCCCTTGAGCAGTTCTTC

j_gene: TRBJ2-1
d_gene: .
abundance: .
v_gene: TRBV7-3
CDR3aa: CASSPETVLYNEQFF
CDR3nt: TGTGCCAGCAGCCCGGAGACAGTACTATACAATGAGCAGTTCTTC

j_gene: TRBJ2-1
d_gene: .
abundance: .
v_gene: TRBV19
CDR3aa: CASSIRGPSSYNEQFF
CDR3nt: TGTGCCAGTAGTATTCGGGGACCTTCTTCCTACAATGAGCAGTTCTTC

j_gene: TRBJ2-5
d_gene: TRBD1
abundance: .
v_gene: TRBV11-2
CDR3aa: CASSLMVGTEYF
CDR3nt: TGTGCCAGCAGCTTAATGGTCGGGACAGAGTACTTC

j_gene: TRBJ1-4
d_gene: TRBD1
abundance: .
v_gene: TRBV5-1
CDR3aa: CASSPQGTSNEKLFF
CDR3nt: TGCGCCAGCAGCCCACAGGGGACCTCTAATGAAAAACTGTTTTTT

j_gene: TRBJ1-1
d_gene: .
abundance: .
v_gene: TRBV6-5
CDR3aa: CASSYSIEVEAFF
CDR3nt: TGTGCCAGCAGTTACTCAATAGAAGTTGAAGCTTTCTTT

j_gene: TRBJ2-3
d_gene: .
abundance: .
v_gene: TRBV15
CDR3aa: CATSRDPLTDTQYF
CDR3nt: TGTGCCACCAGCAGAGATCCTCTCACAGATACGCAGTATTTT

j_gene: TRBJ1-1
d_gene: .
abundance: .
v_gene: TRBV7-2
CDR3aa: CASSFSTLNTEAFF
CDR3nt: TGTGCCAGCAGCTTCTCGACATTGAACACTGAAGCTTTCTTT

j_gene: TRBJ1-1
d_gene: .
abundance: .
v_gene: TRBV5-1
CDR3aa: CASSLLGVGTEAFF
CDR3nt: TGCGCCAGCAGCTTGCTAGGGGTGGGGACTGAAGCTTTCTTT

j_gene: TRBJ2-1
d_gene: .
abundance: once
v_gene: TRBV11-2
CDR3aa: CASSLAGVNEQFF
CDR3nt: TGTGCCAGCAGCTTAGCAGGGGTCAATGAGCAGTTCTTC

j_gene: TRBJ2-7
d_gene: TRBD2
abundance: .
v_gene: TRBV15
CDR3aa: CATSRELAGNYEQYF
CDR3nt: TGTGCCACCAGCAGAGAACTAGCGGGAAACTACGAGCAGTACTTC

j_gene: TRBJ2-1
d_gene: TRBD1
abundance: .
v_gene: TRBV27
CDR3aa: CASSPFSGQGAYEQFF
CDR3nt: TGTGCCAGCAGTCCGTTTTCCGGACAGGGGGCGTATGAGCAGTTCTTC

j_gene: TRBJ1-2
d_gene: .
abundance: .
v_gene: TRBV30
CDR3aa: CAWSPRAPGSYGYTF
CDR3nt: TGTGCCTGGAGTCCTAGGGCCCCGGGGAGCTATGGCTACACCTTC

j_gene: TRBJ2-3
d_gene: TRBD1
abundance: .
v_gene: TRBV29-1
CDR3aa: CSVVRTGVDTDTQYF
CDR3nt: TGCAGCGTTGTTCGGACAGGGGTGGACACAGATACGCAGTATTTT

j_gene: TRBJ1-3
d_gene: .
abundance: .
v_gene: TRBV13
CDR3aa: CASSLAIRGNTIYF
CDR3nt: TGTGCCAGCAGCTTAGCCATCCGCGGAAACACCATATATTTT

j_gene: TRBJ2-7
d_gene: TRBD2
abundance: .
v_gene: TRBV5-1
CDR3aa: CASSLTSGSHEQYF
CDR3nt: TGCGCCAGCAGCTTGACTAGCGGGAGCCACGAGCAGTACTTC

j_gene: TRBJ2-3
d_gene: TRBD1
abundance: .
v_gene: TRBV7-3
CDR3aa: CASSLTQGAARDTQYF
CDR3nt: TGTGCCAGCAGCTTAACGCAGGGGGCGGCAAGAGATACGCAGTATTTT

j_gene: TRBJ2-5
d_gene: .
abundance: .
v_gene: TRBV7-6
CDR3aa: CASSLTLYGADQETQYF
CDR3nt: TGTGCCAGCAGCTTAACTTTATACGGAGCGGACCAAGAGACCCAGTACTTC

j_gene: TRBJ2-7
d_gene: .
abundance: .
v_gene: TRBV7-6
CDR3aa: CASSLVRGDEQYF
CDR3nt: TGTGCCAGCAGCTTAGTTAGGGGCGACGAGCAGTACTTC

j_gene: TRBJ1-2
d_gene: TRBD1
abundance: .
v_gene: TRBV6-5
CDR3aa: CASSSTGEGYTF
CDR3nt: TGTGCCAGCAGTTCCACAGGGGAAGGCTACACCTTC